This TCR beta chain was observed in a study of neurological immune-mediated disorders. In every sequencing run, more than 200 million TCR-beta sequences were generated from 15-18 subjects. TCRdb itself ran the 5' RACE reads through MiXCR, one entry per CDR3 protein. This sample has over 45,000 distinct CDR3 sequences, with around 3.4% found just once. Where libraries were unsorted, they were derived from 2 million PBMCs stored at -80 degrees C. V gave up 3 bases and J gave up 4 bases, with 7 bases separating them. The CDR3 totals 12 residues. The table lists this clonotype with many counts. Input material: PBMCs. The chain has TRBV12-3 or TRBV12-4 and TRBJ2-7; no firm D call. This TCR came from a man aged 35 to 55 with multiple sclerosis. The CDR3 spells CASSFGQYEQYF. CDR3 DNA sequence: TGTGCCAGCAGTTTTGGTCAGTACGAGCAGTACTTC.